This T cell receptor (beta chain) came from a study of cytomegalovirus exposure and HLA in healthy donors. General observations from the study: A list of roughly 180 TCR beta chains associated with cytomegalovirus was given. Later analysis placed DRB1 highest and HLA-C lowest in TCR association rates, which differed by HLA locus. CMV serostatus was the sole immune exposure data available. A link between a missense DCLRE1C variant and TCR beta V- and J-gene trimming emerged from a later analysis.

Trimming left V 0 bases short and J 0 bases short, with 3 bases between. In germline, CDR1 is LNHNV, CDR2 YYDKDF (reference sequence). There are 14 residues in the CDR3. Primers included in the PCR were 60 Vbeta and 13 Jbeta primers. Produced via immunoSEQ multiplex PCR; TCRdb's table is partial and in-frame only. The sample yields 99,000 or so clones, roughly three quarters seen once. In the case of this clone: The target antigen is unknown.

This receptor was obtained from a man aged 30 to 39 in good health and CMV-seronegative. The sample taken for sequencing was PBMCs. The rearrangement joins TRBV15 to TRBJ1-5, with D unresolved. The CDR3 loop reads CATSRDSSNQPQHF. The CDR3 DNA follows: TGTGCCACCAGCAGAGACAGTAGCAATCAGCCCCAGCATTTT.